This TCR beta chain was identified during a study of a mutant IDH1 vaccine in newly diagnosed glioma. The sample's time point: week 35, safety follow-up. Vaccine doses each comprised 300 ug of mutant IDH1 20-mer peptide, with topical imiquimod. Points on this clone: The antigen is not known.

Profiled with immunoSEQ multiplex PCR; TCRdb holds only in-frame clones, not every one. The sample includes tens of thousands of clones, 70% to 80% of them seen just once. The length of the CDR3 is 15 residues. CDR1 is LNHDA and CDR2 is SQIVND in the germline V gene (reference sequence). With 5 bases clipped from V and 15 bases from J, the junction kept 18 bases outside the gene matches. This clonotype was obtained from a man in his forties with glioma. Sample: PBMCs, taken from a glioma patient whose treatment included an IDH1 peptide vaccine. The V call is TRBV19, the J call TRBJ2-1; 8 bases match TRBD2. Here the CDR3 DNA reads TGTGCCAGTAGTTGGGTAACTAGCGGTACTAATGATCTGTTCTTC. This gives the protein CASSWVTSGTNDLFF.